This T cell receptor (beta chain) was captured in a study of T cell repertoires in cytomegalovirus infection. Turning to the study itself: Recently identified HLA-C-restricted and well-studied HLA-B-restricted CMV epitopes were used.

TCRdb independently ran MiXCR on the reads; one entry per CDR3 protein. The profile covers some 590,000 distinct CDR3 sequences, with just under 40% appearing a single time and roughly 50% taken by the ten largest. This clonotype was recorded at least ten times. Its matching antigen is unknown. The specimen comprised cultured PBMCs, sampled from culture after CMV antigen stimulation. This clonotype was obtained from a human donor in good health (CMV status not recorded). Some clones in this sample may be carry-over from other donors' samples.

DNA of the CDR3: TGTGCCAGCAGCTTAGGGTTAGTAGTTTCCTACGAGCAGTACTTC. Translation: CASSLGLVVSYEQYF. The chain couples TRBV7-2 to TRBJ2-7; D uncertain. Looked up from germline, CDR1 is SGHTA and CDR2 is FQGNSA. CDR3 length: 15 residues. The V end lost 1 base, the J end lost 1 base, and 11 bases lay between the germline ends.